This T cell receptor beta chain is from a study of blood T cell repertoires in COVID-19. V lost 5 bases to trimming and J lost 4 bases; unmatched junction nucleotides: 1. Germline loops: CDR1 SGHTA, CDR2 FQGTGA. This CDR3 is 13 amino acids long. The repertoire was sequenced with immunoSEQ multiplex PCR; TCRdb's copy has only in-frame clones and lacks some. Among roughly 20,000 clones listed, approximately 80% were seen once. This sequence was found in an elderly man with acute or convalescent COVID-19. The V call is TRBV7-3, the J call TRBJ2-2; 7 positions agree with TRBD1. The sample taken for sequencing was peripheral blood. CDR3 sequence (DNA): TGTGCCAGCAGCCGGGACAGCACCGGGGAGCTGTTTTTT. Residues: CASSRDSTGELFF.